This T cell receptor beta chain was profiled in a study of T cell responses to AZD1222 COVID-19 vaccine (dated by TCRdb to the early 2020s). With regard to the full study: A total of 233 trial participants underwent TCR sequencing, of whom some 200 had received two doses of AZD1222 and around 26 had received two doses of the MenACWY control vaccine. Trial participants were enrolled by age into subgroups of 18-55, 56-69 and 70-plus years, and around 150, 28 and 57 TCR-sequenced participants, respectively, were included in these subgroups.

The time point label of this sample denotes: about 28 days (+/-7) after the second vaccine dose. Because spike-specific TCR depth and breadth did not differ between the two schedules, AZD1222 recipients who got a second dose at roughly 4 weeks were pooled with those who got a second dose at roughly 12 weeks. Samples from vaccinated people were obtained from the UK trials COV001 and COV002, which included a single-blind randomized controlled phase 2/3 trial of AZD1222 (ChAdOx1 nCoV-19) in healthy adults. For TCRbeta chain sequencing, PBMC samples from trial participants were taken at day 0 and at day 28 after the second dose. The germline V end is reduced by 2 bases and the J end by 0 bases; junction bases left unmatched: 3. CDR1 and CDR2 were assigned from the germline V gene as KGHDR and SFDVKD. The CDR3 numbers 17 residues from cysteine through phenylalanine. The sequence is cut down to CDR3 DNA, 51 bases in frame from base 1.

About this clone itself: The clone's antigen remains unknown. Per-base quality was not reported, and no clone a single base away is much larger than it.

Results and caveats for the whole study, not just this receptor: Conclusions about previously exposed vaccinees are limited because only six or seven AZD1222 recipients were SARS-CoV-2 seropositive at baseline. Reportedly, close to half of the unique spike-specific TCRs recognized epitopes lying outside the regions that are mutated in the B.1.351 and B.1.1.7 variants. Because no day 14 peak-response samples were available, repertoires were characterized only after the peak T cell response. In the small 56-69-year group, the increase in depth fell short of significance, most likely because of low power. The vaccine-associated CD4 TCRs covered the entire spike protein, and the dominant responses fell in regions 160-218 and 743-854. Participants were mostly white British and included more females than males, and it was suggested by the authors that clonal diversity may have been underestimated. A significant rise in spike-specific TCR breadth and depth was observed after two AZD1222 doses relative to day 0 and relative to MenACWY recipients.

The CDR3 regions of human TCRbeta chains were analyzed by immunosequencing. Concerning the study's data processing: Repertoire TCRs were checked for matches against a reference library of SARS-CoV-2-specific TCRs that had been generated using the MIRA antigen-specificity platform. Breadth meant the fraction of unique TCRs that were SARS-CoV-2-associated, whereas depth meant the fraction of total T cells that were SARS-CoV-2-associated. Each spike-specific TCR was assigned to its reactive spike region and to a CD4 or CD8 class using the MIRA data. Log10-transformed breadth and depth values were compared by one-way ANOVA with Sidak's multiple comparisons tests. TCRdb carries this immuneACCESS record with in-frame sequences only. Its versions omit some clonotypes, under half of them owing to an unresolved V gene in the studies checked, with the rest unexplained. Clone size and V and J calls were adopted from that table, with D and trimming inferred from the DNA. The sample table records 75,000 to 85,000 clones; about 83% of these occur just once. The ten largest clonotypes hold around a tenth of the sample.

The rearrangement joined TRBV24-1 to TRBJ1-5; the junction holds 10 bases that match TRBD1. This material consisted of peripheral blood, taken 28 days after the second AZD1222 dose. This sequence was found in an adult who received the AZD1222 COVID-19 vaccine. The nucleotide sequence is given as TGTGCCACCAGTGATTCGACAGGGGGCTATAGCAATCAGCCCCAGCATTTT. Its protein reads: CATSDSTGGYSNQPQHF.